The present T cell receptor beta chain was sequenced within a study of cytomegalovirus exposure and HLA in healthy donors. Regarding this clone: Its target is unknown.

In germline, CDR1 is MDHEN, CDR2 SYDVKM. The CDR3 runs 15 residues. J was trimmed by 0 bases and V by 6 bases; bases with no gene match: 8. Vbeta (60) and Jbeta (13) primers were used in the PCR. The assay was immunoSEQ multiplex PCR, and TCRdb's table has in-frame clones only and misses some. The data contain 150,000 to 200,000 clones, about 83% of them singletons. Study outcomes and limitations: The authors enumerated around 150 TCR beta chains as linked to cytomegalovirus.

Sequencing was carried out using PBMCs. The chain couples TRBV28 to TRBJ2-7, with 7 bases identical to TRBD2. This TCR was recovered from a woman aged 30 to 39 in good health and CMV-seronegative. The CDR3 sequence is CASSPRGSPSYEQYF. The CDR3 nucleotides read TGTGCCAGCAGCCCCCGCGGGAGCCCCTCCTACGAGCAGTACTTC. Variable domain in full (rest from reference TRBV28 and TRBJ2-7): DVKVTQSSRYLVKRTGEKVFLECVQDMDHENMFWYRQDPGLGLRLIYFSYDVKMKEKGDIPEGYSVSREKKERFSLILESASTNQTSMYLCASSPRGSPSYEQYFGPGTRLTVT.